The clone carrying this TCR beta chain was counted once. What it recognizes is unknown. The data stem from a study of shared clonotypes between healthy human individuals. Study-level findings and limits: Memory subsets generally showed smaller estimated richness than naive subsets did. Researchers sampled blood only, noting tissue repertoires likely differ. When compared with the clonotypes that were shared by all four sorted-subset donors, the non-shared clonotypes turned out to have lower generation probabilities.

All of the donors resided in Nashville, Tennessee, and each was a Caucasian adult. Some clones are missing from TCRdb's copy, which holds only in-frame ones; the method was immunoSEQ multiplex PCR. In the table there are about 680,000 clones, around 74% of which are singletons. V lost 4 bases to trimming and J lost 1 base; unmatched junction nucleotides: 7. CDR3 length: 16 residues. The germline V gene encodes CDR1 SGDLS and CDR2 YYNGEE. Sequencing was performed on memory CD4+ T cells sorted from blood. Subset given: CD45RA-negative fraction. The chain is built from TRBV9 and TRBJ2-2; 7 bases match TRBD1. The clonotype originates from a woman in her 30s in good health. This CDR3 reads CASSPLGQQNTGELFF. The DNA for the CDR3 is TGTGCCAGCAGCCCCCTGGGACAGCAGAACACCGGGGAGCTGTTTTTT.